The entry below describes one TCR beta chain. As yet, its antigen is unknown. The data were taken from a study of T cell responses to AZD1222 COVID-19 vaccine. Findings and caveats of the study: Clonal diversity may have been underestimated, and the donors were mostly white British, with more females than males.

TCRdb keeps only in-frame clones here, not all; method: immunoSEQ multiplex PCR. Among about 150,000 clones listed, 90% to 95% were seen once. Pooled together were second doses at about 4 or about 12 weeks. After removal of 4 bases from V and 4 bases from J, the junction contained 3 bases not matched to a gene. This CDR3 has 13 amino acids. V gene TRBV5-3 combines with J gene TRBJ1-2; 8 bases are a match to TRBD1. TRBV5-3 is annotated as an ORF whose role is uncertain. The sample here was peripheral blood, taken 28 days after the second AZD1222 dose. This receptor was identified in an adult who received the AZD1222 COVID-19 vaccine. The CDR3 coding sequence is TGTGCCAGAAGCGCCGGACAGGGCTATGGCTACACCTTC. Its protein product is CARSAGQGYGYTF.